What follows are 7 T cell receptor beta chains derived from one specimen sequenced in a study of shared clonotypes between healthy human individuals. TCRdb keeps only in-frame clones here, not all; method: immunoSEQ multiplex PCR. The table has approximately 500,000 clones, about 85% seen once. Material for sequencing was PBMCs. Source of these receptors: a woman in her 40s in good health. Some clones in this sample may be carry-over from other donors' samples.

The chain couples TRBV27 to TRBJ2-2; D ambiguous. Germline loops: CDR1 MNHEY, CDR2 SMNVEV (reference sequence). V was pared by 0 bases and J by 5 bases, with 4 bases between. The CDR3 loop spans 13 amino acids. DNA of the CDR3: TGTGCCAGCAGTTTATCGATGACCGGGGAGCTGTTTTTT. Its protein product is CASSLSMTGELFF.

CDR3 in amino acids: CASTDPRDRLTYEQYF. As DNA, the CDR3 is TGTGCCAGCACCGACCCCCGGGACAGGCTTACCTACGAGCAGTACTTC. V is TRBV6-6 and J is TRBJ2-7, with TRBD1 matching over 8 bases. Germline V CDR1 and CDR2: MNHNY, SVGAGI (reference sequence). After removal of 7 bases from V and 2 bases from J, the junction contained 13 bases not matched to a gene. The CDR3 loop spans 16 amino acids.

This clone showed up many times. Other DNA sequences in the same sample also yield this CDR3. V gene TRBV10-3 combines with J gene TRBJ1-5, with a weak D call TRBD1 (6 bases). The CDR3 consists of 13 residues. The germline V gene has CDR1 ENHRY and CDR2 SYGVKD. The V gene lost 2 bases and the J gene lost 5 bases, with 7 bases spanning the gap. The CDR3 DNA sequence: TGTGCCATCAGTGAGCGGGGGCATCAGCCCCAGCATTTT. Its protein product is CAISERGHQPQHF.

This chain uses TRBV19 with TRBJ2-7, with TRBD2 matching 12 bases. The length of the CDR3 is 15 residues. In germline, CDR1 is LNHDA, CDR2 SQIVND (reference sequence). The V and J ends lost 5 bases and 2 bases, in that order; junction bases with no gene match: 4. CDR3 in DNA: TGTGCCAGTAGTGAGACTAGCGGGAGTCCCTACGAGCAGTACTTC. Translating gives CASSETSGSPYEQYF.

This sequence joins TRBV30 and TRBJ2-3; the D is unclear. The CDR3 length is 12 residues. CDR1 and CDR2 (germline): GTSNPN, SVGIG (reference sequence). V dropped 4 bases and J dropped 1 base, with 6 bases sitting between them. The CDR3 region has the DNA TGTGCCTGGAACCCCGGCACAGATACGCAGTATTTT. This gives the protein CAWNPGTDTQYF.

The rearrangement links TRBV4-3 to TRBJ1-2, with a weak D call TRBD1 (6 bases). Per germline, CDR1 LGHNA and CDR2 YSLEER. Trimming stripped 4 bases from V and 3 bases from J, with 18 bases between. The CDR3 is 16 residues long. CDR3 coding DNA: TGCGCCAGCAGCCGAGACAGGCGCGGGCTATACTATGGCTACACCTTC. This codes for CASSRDRRGLYYGYTF.

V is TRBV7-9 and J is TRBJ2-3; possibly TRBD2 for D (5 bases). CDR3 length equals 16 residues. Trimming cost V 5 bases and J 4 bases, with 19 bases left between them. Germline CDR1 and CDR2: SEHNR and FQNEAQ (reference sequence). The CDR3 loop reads CASSPPGERTSDTQYF. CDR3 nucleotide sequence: TGTGCCAGCAGCCCGCCCGGGGAGCGTACCTCAGATACGCAGTATTTT.